The 17 T cell receptor beta chains below were found in one sample sequenced in a study of blood T cell repertoires in COVID-19. The method was immunoSEQ multiplex PCR; TCRdb's version includes in-frame clones alone and lacks a portion of them. This sample has more than 95,000 clones; 81% occur once, and the top ten carry under 40%. Specimen: peripheral blood. The receptors were sampled from a man older than 75 with acute or convalescent COVID-19.

V usage is TRBV5-1 and J usage is TRBJ1-5; no definite D call. This CDR3 comprises 13 residues. Germline values: CDR1 SGHRS, CDR2 YFSETQ. Trimming pared 5 bases from V and 0 bases from J, leaving 6 bases between. The DNA of the CDR3 is TGCGCCAGCAGGGAGGGTAGCAATCAGCCCCAGCATTTT. It yields the protein CASREGSNQPQHF.

This clone was seen more than once but under ten times. J is TRBJ1-1 and V is TRBV11-1; D is possibly TRBD1 (6 bases). The CDR3 length is 16 residues. From germline, CDR1 is SGHAT and CDR2 FQDESV (reference sequence). The ends were cut back, 5 bases at V and 0 bases at J, with 16 bases in the middle. As DNA, the CDR3 is TGTGCCAGCAGCCGGGGGGCAGGGACCATGAACACTGAAGCTTTCTTT. Translation gives CASSRGAGTMNTEAFF.

This chain links TRBV10-3 with TRBJ2-3, with 14 bases aligning to TRBD2. Germline CDR1 and CDR2: ENHRY and SYGVKD. This CDR3 comprises 16 residues. The V and J ends lost 0 bases and 4 bases, in that order; junction bases with no gene match: 0. CDR3 in amino acids: CAISESGLAGADTQYF. The CDR3 bases are TGTGCCATCAGTGAGTCGGGACTAGCGGGAGCAGATACGCAGTATTTT.

The V gene is TRBV5-1, the J gene TRBJ2-7; TRBD1 matches 9 bases. Losses at the gene ends were 4 bases for V and 2 bases for J; bases not matched to a gene: 4. Per germline, CDR1 SGHRS and CDR2 YFSETQ. The CDR3 totals 14 residues. The CDR3 is CASSKRTGAYEQYF. CDR3 nucleotide sequence: TGCGCCAGCAGCAAGAGGACAGGGGCCTACGAGCAGTACTTC.

The rearrangement uses TRBV28 and TRBJ2-2; 7 positions agree with TRBD1. CDR1 and CDR2 (germline): MDHEN, SYDVKM. This CDR3 comprises 15 residues. The V segment lost 7 bases and the J segment 2 bases; nucleotides outside the gene matches: 7. In DNA, the CDR3 is TGTGCCAGCATTCCGGGACAGACTAACACCGGGGAGCTGTTTTTT. Translating it yields CASIPGQTNTGELFF.

This rearrangement joins TRBV5-4 to TRBJ1-1; a weak D match, TRBD1 (5 bases). The CDR3 loop spans 13 amino acids. The ends were cut back, 4 bases at V and 1 base at J, with 8 bases in the middle. Germline CDR1 and CDR2: SGHNT and YYREEE (reference sequence). The CDR3 DNA sequence: TGTGCCAGCAGCCCTGGACAGAACACTGAAGCTTTCTTT. Its protein product is CASSPGQNTEAFF.

CDR3 region: CASRGPMKETQYF. The CDR3 bases are TGTGCCAGCAGGGGCCCGATGAAAGAGACCCAGTACTTC. The chain is built from TRBV28 and TRBJ2-5; D uncertain. From germline, CDR1 is MDHEN and CDR2 SYDVKM. CDR3 size: 13 residues. V was cut by 6 bases and J by 3 bases, with 11 bases left in between.

The chain recombines TRBV6-6 with TRBJ2-2, with D unclear. Looked up from germline, CDR1 is MNHNY and CDR2 is SVGAGI (reference sequence). The CDR3 sequence is 14 residues long. Trimming removed 2 bases from V and 4 bases from J, with 8 bases in between. In DNA form, the CDR3 reads TGTGCCAGCAGTTACAGAAGGAGCACCGGGGAGCTGTTTTTT. Protein sequence: CASSYRRSTGELFF.

V and J are TRBV7-2 and TRBJ1-2; 12 nucleotides align to TRBD1. The junction had 16 bases not matched to a gene; V was cut back by 5 bases and J by 6 bases. The germline CDR1 and CDR2 sequences are SGHTA and FQGNSA. There are 18 residues in the CDR3. CDR3 DNA: TGTGCCAGCAGCCGCGCCGCCTCACCGGGACAGGGGGCTGATGGCTACACCTTC. It codes for CASSRAASPGQGADGYTF. Filled out from reference TRBV7-2 and TRBJ1-2, the complete variable domain reads GAGVSQSPSNKVTEKGKDVELRCDPISGHTALYWYRQSLGQGLEFLIYFQGNSAPDKSGLPSDRFSAERTGGSVSTLTIQRTQQEDSAVYLCASSRAASPGQGADGYTFGSGTRLTVV.

This sequence joins TRBV2 and TRBJ1-2; unclear D gene. CDR3 size: 13 residues. V lost 1 base and J 7 bases, leaving 10 bases between the germline ends. Per the germline V gene, CDR1 is SNHLY and CDR2 is FYNNEI. The CDR3 coding sequence is TGTGCCAGCAGTGAAGATTTAAGAGTTGGCTACACCTTC. Its protein is CASSEDLRVGYTF.

DNA for the CDR3: TGTGCCAGCAGTTCCCCGGGACTAGCGGGACCCACAGATACGCAGTATTTT. This gives the protein CASSSPGLAGPTDTQYF. The chain carries TRBV28 and TRBJ2-3; 13 bases align to TRBD2. Germline values: CDR1 MDHEN, CDR2 SYDVKM. Germline trimming cut 4 bases from V and 2 bases from J; bases unmatched to any gene: 6. The CDR3 has 17 amino acids. Drawing the rest from reference TRBV28 and TRBJ2-3, the complete variable domain is DVKVTQSSRYLVKRTGEKVFLECVQDMDHENMFWYRQDPGLGLRLIYFSYDVKMKEKGDIPEGYSVSREKKERFSLILESASTNQTSMYLCASSSPGLAGPTDTQYFGPGTRLTVL.

This chain uses TRBV7-3 with TRBJ2-7; TRBD2 aligns across 10 bases. V was clipped by 5 bases and J by 8 bases; unmatched bases: 9. CDR1 is SGHTA and CDR2 is FQGTGA in the germline V gene. The CDR3 has 14 amino acids. As DNA, the CDR3 is TGTGCCAGCAGCGAGGGACTAGCGAATATCAAGCAGTACTTC. Translation: CASSEGLANIKQYF.

The rearrangement uses TRBV7-6 and TRBJ2-7, with D possibly TRBD1 on 5 matching bases. This CDR3 comprises 11 residues. Trimming took 1 base from V and 13 from J, leaving 11 bases between them. Germline assignment: CDR1 SGHVS and CDR2 FNYEAQ. CDR3 in DNA: TGTGCCAGCAGCTTAGGGGGCCCTCTATACTTC. It specifies CASSLGGPLYF.

The chain is built from TRBV5-6 and TRBJ2-2; TRBD1 is a possible D gene (5 bases). This CDR3 has 15 residues. Germline V gives CDR1 SGHDT, CDR2 YYEEEE. Trimming pared 0 bases from V and 7 bases from J, leaving 13 bases between. DNA for the CDR3: TGTGCCAGCAGCTTGGCTACAGGAATCGGCGGGGAGCTGTTTTTT. It codes for CASSLATGIGGELFF. The variable domain in full, completed from reference TRBV5-6 and TRBJ2-2, reads DAGVTQSPTHLIKTRGQQVTLRCSPKSGHDTVSWYQQALGQGPQFIFQYYEEEERQRGNFPDRFSGHQFPNYSSELNVNALLLGDSALYLCASSLATGIGGELFFGEGSRLTVL.

The V and J genes are TRBV5-1 and TRBJ2-1, with 8 bases that match TRBD1. The CDR3 runs 14 residues. J was trimmed by 5 bases and V by 2 bases; bases with no gene match: 3. Germline-derived CDR1 and CDR2 are SGHRS and YFSETQ. This CDR3 reads CASSLTTGDNEQFF. In DNA, the CDR3 is TGCGCCAGCAGCTTAACGACAGGGGACAATGAGCAGTTCTTC.

The genes are TRBV6-5 and TRBJ1-1; 10 bases agree with TRBD1. The CDR3 extends over 14 amino acids. Unmatched junction bases numbered 9, after V lost 4 bases and J lost 10 bases. The germline gives CDR1 MNHEY, CDR2 SVGAGI. This CDR3 is CASSLTGGDLRAFF. The CDR3 DNA is TGTGCCAGCAGTTTGACAGGGGGCGACCTAAGAGCTTTCTTT.

The chain joins TRBV18 to TRBJ2-1; perhaps TRBD1 as D (5 bases). V was clipped by 3 bases and J by 6 bases, with 6 bases between them. There are 12 residues in the CDR3. Germline CDR1 and CDR2: KGHSH and LQKENI. The CDR3 protein is CASSPTVNEQFF. The DNA for the CDR3 is TGTGCCAGCTCACCGACAGTCAATGAGCAGTTCTTC.